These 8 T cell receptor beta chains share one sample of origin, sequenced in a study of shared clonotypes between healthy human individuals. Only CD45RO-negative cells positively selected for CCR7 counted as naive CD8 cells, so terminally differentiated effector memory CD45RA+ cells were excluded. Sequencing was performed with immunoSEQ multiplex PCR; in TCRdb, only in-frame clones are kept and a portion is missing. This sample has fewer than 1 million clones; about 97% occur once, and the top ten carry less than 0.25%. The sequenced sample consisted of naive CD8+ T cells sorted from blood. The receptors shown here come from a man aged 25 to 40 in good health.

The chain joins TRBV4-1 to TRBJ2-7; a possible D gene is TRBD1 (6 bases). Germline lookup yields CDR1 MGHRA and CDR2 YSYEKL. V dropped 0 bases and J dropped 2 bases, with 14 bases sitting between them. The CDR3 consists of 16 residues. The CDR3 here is CASSQESGQRPYEQYF. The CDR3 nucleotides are TGCGCCAGCAGCCAAGAATCCGGACAGCGACCCTACGAGCAGTACTTC.

CDR3 nucleotide sequence: TGTGCCAGCCGCCCGGGGAATACCGGGGACGAGCAGTACTTC. As protein: CASRPGNTGDEQYF. The chain is built from TRBV6-6 and TRBJ2-7; D is perhaps TRBD2 (5 bases). The CDR3 length is 14 residues. CDR1 and CDR2 (germline): MNHNY, SVGAGI (reference sequence). Trimming took 8 bases from V and 5 from J, leaving 19 bases between them.

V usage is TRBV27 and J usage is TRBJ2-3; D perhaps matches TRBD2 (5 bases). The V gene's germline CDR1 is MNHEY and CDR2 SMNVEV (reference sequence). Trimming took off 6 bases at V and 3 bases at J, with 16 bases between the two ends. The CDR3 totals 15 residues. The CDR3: CASREASFITDTQYF. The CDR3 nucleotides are TGTGCCAGCAGGGAGGCTAGCTTTATTACAGATACGCAGTATTTT.

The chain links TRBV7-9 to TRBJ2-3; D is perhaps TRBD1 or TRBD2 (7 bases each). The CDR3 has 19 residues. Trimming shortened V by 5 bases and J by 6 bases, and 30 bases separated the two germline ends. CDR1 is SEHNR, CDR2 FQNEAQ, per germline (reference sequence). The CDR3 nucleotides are TGTGCCAGCAGCCATACCGGGACAGCGGCGCGGGAGATCGTGGATACGCAGTATTTT. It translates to CASSHTGTAAREIVDTQYF.

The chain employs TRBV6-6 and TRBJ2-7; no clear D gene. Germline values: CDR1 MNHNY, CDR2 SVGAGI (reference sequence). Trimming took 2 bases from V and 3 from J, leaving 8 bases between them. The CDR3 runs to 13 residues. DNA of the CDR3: TGTGCCAGCAGTTACGCCGCATACTACGAGCAGTACTTC. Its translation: CASSYAAYYEQYF.

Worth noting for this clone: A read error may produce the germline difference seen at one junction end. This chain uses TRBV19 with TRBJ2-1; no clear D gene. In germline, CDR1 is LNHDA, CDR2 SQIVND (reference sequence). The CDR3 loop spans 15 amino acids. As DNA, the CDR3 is TGTGCCAGTAGTCTAGACTGGTCTCACTACAATGAGCAGTTCTTC. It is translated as CASSLDWSHYNEQFF.

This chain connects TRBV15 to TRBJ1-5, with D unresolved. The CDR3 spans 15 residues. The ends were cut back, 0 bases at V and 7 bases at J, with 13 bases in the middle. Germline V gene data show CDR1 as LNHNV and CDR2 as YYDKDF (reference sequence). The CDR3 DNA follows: TGTGCCACCAGCAGAGATAAGGGATCTGGGCAGCCCCAGCATTTT. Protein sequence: CATSRDKGSGQPQHF.

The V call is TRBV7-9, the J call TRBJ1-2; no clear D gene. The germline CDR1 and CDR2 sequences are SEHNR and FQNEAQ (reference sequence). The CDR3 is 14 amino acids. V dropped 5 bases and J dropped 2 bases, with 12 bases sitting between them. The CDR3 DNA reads TGTGCCAGCAGCGAGAAGTTCCGGAACTATGGCTACACCTTC. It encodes CASSEKFRNYGYTF.